The T cell receptor (beta chain) described here comes from a study of blood T cell repertoires in COVID-19. Germline V gene sequence: CDR1 MNHNY, CDR2 SVGAGI (reference sequence). This CDR3 comprises 13 residues. V was trimmed by 10 bases and J by 1 base, leaving 11 bases between them. Using immunoSEQ multiplex PCR, the repertoire was profiled, and TCRdb retains in-frame clones only, with some absent. The sample records 30,000 to 35,000 clones, roughly 84% being singletons. The receptor was isolated from a man between 60 and 70 years old with active COVID-19. The V gene is TRBV6-6, the J gene TRBJ1-5; no clear D. Material for sequencing was peripheral blood. CDR3 sequence reads: CANSAGSNQPQHF. CDR3 coding DNA: TGTGCCAACTCGGCGGGGAGCAATCAGCCCCAGCATTTT.